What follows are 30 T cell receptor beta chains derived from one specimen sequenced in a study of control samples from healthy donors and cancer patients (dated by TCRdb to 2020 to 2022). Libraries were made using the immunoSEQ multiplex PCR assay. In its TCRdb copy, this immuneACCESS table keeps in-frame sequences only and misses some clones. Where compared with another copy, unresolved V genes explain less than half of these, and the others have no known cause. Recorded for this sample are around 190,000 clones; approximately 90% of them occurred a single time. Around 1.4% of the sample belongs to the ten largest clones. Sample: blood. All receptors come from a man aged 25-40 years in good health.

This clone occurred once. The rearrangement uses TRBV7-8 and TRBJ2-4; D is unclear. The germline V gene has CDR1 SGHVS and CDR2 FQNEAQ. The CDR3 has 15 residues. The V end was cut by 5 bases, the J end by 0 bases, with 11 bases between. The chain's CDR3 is CASSPPGGAKNIQYF. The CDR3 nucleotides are TGTGCCAGCAGCCCCCCAGGCGGAGCCAAAAACATTCAGTACTTC.

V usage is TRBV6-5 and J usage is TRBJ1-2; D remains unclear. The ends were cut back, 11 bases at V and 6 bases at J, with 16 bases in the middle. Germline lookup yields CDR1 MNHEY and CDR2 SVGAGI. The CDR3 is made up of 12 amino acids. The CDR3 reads CAHFPGTNGYTF. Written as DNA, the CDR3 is TGTGCCCACTTCCCAGGAACCAATGGCTACACCTTC.

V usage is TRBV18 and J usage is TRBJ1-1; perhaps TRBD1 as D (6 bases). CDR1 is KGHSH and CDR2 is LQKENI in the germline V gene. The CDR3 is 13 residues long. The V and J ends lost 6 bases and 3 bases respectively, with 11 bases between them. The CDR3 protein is CASSGGGHTEAFF. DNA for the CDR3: TGTGCCAGCTCCGGGGGGGGGCACACTGAAGCTTTCTTT.

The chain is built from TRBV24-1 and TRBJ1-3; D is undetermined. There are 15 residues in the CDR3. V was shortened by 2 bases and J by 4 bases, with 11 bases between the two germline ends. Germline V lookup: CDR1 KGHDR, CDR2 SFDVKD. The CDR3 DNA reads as TGTGCCACCAGTGATTGGAGAAGTAAAGGAAACACCATATATTTT. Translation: CATSDWRSKGNTIYF.

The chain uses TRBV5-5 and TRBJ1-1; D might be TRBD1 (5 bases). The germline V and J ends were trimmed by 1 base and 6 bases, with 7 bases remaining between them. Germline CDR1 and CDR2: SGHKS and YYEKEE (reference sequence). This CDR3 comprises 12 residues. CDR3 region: CASSLIGAEAFF. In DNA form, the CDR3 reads TGTGCCAGCAGCTTGATAGGGGCTGAAGCTTTCTTT. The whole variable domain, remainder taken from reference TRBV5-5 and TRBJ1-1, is DAGVTQSPTHLIKTRGQQVTLRCSPISGHKSVSWYQQVLGQGPQFIFQYYEKEERGRGNFPDRFSARQFPNYSSELNVNALLLGDSALYLCASSLIGAEAFFGQGTRLTVV.

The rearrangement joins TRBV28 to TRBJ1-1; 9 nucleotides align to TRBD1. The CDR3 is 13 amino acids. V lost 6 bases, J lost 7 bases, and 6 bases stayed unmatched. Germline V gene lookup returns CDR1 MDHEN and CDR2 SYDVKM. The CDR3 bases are TGTGCCAGCAGCCCCGCGGGACAGGGTGAAGCTTTCTTT. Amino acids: CASSPAGQGEAFF.

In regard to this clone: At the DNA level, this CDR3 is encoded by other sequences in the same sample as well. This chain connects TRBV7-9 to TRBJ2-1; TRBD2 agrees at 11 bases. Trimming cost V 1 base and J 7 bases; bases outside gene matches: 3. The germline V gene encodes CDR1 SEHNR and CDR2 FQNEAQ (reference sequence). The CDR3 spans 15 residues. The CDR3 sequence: CASSLGSGGANEQFF. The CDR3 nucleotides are TGTGCCAGCAGCTTAGGTAGCGGGGGGGCTAATGAGCAGTTCTTC.

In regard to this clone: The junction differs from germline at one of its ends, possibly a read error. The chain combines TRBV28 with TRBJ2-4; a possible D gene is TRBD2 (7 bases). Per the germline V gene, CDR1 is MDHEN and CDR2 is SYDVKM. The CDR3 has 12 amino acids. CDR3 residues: CASSPLRGGVRF. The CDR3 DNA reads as TGTGCCAGCAGCCCCCTTAGGGGGGGGGTTCGCTTC.

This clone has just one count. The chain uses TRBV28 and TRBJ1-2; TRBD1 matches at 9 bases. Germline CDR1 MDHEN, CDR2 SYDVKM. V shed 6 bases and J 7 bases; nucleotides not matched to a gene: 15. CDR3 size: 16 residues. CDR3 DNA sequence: TGTGCCAGCAGGCCGGGACAGGGAGCACTCACTAGTGGCTACACCTTC. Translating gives CASRPGQGALTSGYTF.

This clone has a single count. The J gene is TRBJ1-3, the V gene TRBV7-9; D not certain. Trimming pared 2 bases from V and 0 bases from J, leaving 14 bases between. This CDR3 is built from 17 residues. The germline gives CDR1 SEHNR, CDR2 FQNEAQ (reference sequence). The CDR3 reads CASSLLINSPSGNTIYF. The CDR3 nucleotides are TGTGCCAGCAGCTTATTAATAAACAGTCCCTCTGGAAACACCATATATTTT.

CDR3: CASSLGAGSSYEQYF. CDR3 bases: TGCGCCAGCAGCTTGGGGGCAGGCAGCTCCTACGAGCAGTACTTC. The J gene is TRBJ2-7, the V gene TRBV5-1; no clear D gene. V gave up 0 bases and J gave up 0 bases, with 10 bases separating them. CDR1 is SGHRS and CDR2 is YFSETQ in the germline V gene. CDR3 length equals 15 residues.

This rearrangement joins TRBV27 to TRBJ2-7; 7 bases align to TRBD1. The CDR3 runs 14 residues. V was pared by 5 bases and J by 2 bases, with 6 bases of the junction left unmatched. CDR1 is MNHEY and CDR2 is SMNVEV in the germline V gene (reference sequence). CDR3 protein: CASSPMDRPYEQYF. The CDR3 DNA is TGTGCCAGCAGTCCTATGGACAGGCCCTACGAGCAGTACTTC.

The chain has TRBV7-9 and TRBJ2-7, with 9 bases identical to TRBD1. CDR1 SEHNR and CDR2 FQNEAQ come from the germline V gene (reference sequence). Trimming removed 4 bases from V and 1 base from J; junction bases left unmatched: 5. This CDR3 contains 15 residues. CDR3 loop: CASSSMTGGSYEQYF. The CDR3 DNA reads TGTGCCAGCAGCTCGATGACAGGGGGTTCCTACGAGCAGTACTTC.

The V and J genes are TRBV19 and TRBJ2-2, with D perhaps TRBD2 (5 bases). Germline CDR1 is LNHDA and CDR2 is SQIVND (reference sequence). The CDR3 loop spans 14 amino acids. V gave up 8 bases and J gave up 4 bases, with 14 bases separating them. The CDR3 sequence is CASRDGERTGELFF. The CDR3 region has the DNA TGTGCCAGTCGAGATGGGGAGCGCACCGGGGAGCTGTTTTTT.

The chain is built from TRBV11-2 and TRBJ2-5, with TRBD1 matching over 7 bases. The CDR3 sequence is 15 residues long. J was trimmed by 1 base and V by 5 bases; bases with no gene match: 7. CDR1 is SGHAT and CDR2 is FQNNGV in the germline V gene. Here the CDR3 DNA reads TGTGCCAGCAGCGTTGGGACAGCCGGCCAAGAGACCCAGTACTTC. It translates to CASSVGTAGQETQYF.

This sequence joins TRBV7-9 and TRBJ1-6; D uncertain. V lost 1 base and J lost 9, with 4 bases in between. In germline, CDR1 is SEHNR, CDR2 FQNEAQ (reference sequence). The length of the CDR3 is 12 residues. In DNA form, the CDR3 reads TGTGCCAGCAGCTTAGGTAGTTCACCCCTCCACTTT. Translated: CASSLGSSPLHF.

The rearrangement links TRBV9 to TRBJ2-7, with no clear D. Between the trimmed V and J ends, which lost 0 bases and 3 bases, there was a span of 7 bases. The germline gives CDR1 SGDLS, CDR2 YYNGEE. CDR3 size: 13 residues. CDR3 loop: CASSVEGHYEQYF. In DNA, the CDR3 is TGTGCCAGCAGCGTAGAAGGGCACTACGAGCAGTACTTC.

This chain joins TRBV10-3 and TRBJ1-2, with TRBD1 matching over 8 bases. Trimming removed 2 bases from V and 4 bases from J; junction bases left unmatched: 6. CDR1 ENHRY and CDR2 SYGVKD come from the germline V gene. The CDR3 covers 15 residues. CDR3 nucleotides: TGTGCCATCAGTGAGCCGACAGGGGCCTCCTATGGCTACACCTTC. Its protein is CAISEPTGASYGYTF.

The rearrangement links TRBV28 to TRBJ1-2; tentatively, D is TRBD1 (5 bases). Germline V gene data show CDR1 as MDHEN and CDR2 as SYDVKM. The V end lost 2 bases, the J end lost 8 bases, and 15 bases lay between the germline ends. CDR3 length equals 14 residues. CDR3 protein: CASSLGGKGKGYTF. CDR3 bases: TGTGCCAGCAGTTTAGGGGGAAAGGGGAAAGGCTACACCTTC.

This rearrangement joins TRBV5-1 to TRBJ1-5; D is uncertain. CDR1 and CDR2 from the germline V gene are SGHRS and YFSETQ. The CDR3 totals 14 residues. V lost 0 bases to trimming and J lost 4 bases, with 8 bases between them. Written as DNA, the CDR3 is TGCGCCAGCAGCTTGGGTCAGTCTAATCAGCCCCAGCATTTT. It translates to CASSLGQSNQPQHF. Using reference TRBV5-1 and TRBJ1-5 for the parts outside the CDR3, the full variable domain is KAGVTQTPRYLIKTRGQQVTLSCSPISGHRSVSWYQQTPGQGLQFLFEYFSETQRNKGNFPGRFSGRQFSNSRSEMNVSTLELGDSALYLCASSLGQSNQPQHFGDGTRLSIL.

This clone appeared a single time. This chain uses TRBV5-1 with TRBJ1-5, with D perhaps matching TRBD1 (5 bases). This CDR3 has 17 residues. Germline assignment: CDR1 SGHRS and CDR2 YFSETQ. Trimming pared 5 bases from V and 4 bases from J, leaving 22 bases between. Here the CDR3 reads CASRSTEAAARNQPQHF. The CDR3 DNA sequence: TGCGCCAGCAGGTCGACAGAAGCAGCCGCCCGGAATCAGCCCCAGCATTTT.

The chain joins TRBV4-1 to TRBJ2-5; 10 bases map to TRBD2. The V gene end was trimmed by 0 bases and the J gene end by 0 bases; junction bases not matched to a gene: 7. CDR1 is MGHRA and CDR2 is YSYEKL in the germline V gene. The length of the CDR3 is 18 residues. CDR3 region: CASSQDRLAGAHQETQYF. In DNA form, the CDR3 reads TGCGCCAGCAGCCAAGATCGCCTAGCGGGGGCCCACCAAGAGACCCAGTACTTC.

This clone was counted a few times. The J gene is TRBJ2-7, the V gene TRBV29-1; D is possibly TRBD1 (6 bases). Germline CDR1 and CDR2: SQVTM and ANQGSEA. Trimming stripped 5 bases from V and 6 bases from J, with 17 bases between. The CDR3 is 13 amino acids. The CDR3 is CSVQGPGPSEQYF. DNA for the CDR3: TGCAGCGTTCAGGGGCCGGGTCCGAGCGAGCAGTACTTC.

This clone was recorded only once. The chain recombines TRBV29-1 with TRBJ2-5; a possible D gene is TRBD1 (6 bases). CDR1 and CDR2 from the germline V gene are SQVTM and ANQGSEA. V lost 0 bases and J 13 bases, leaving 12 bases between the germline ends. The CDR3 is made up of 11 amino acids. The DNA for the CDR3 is TGCAGCGTTGAAGAACCAGGGGAGTGGTACTTC. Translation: CSVEEPGEWYF.

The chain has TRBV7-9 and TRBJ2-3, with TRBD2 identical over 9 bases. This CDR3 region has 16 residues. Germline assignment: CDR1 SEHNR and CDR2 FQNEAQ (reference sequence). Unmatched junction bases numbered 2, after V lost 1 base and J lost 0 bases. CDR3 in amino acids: CASSLGLAASTDTQYF. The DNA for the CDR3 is TGTGCCAGCAGCTTAGGACTAGCGGCTAGCACAGATACGCAGTATTTT.

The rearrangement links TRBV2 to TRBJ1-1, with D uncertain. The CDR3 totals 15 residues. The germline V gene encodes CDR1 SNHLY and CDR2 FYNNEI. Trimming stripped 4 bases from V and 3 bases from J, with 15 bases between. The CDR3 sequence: CASSGFSGVDTEAFF. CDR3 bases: TGTGCCAGCAGTGGATTTTCTGGGGTAGACACTGAAGCTTTCTTT.

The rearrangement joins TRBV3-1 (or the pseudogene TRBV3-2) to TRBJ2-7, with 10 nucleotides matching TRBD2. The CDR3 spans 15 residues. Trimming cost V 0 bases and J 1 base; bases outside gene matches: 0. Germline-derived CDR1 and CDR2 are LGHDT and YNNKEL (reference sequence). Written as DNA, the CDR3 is TGTGCCAGCAGCCAAGATAGCGGGGGGTCCTACGAGCAGTACTTC. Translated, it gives CASSQDSGGSYEQYF.

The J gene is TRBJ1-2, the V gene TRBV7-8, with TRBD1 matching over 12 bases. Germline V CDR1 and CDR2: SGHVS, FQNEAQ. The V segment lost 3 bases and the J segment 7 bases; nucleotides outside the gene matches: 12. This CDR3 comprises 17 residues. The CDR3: CASSFVGGQGARGGYTF. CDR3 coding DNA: TGTGCCAGCAGCTTTGTCGGGGGACAGGGGGCGCGAGGTGGCTACACCTTC.

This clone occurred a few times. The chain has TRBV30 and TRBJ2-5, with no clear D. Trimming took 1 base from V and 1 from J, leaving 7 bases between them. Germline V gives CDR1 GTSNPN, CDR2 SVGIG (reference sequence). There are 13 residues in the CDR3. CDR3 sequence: CAWSGQPQETQYF. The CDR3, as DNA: TGTGCCTGGAGTGGGCAGCCCCAAGAGACCCAGTACTTC.

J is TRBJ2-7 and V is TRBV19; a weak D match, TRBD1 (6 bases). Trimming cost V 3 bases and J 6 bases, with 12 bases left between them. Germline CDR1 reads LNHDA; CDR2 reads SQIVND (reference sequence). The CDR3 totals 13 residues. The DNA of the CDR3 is TGTGCCAGTAGTATCCTAGGACAGTCCGAGCAGTACTTC. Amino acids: CASSILGQSEQYF.